This T cell receptor beta chain was sequenced during a study of blood T cell repertoires in COVID-19. Study information: The origin of the acute and convalescent COVID-19 samples was the United States, Italy and Spain. Sample material is recorded as cDNA or gDNA derived from T cells, B-cell-depleted T cells, or PBMCs.

The authors' processing: Nucleated cell number was recorded as an estimate derived from reference gene primer amplification. Using immunoSEQ multiplex PCR, the repertoire was profiled, and TCRdb retains in-frame clones only, with some absent. The V and J calls and clone size were taken over from that table, and D and trimming were inferred from the DNA. Of around 100,000 clones detected, about 90% appear once; the ten largest clones hold about 3%. The CDR3 totals 15 residues. V was cut by 3 bases and J by 1 base, with 12 bases left in between. Germline V gene data show CDR1 as SGHDN and CDR2 as FVKESK.

The V and J genes are TRBV14 and TRBJ1-2; a weak D match, TRBD1 (5 bases). This sequence originates from a human donor in a cohort sampled during active COVID-19. Input material: peripheral blood. The DNA of the CDR3 is TGTGCCAGCAGCCATCAGGGCACAAATAACTATGGCTACACCTTC. Amino acids: CASSHQGTNNYGYTF.